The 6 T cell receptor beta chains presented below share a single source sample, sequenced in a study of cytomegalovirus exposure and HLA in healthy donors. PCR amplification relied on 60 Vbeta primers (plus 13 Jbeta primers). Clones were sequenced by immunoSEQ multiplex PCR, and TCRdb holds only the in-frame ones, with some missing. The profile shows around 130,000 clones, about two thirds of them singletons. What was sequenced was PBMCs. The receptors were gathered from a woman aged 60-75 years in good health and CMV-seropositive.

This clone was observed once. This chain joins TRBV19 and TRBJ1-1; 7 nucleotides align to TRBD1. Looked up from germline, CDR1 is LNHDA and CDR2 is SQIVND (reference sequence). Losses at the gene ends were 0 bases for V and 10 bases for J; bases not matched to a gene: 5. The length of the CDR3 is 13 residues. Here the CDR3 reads CASSIDDDRVAFF. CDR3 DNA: TGTGCCAGTAGTATAGACGACGACAGGGTAGCTTTCTTT. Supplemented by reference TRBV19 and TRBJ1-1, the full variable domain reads DGGITQSPKYLFRKEGQNVTLSCEQNLNHDAMYWYRQDPGQGLRLIYYSQIVNDFQKGDIAEGYSVSREKKESFPLTVTSAQKNPTAFYLCASSIDDDRVAFFGQGTRLTVV.

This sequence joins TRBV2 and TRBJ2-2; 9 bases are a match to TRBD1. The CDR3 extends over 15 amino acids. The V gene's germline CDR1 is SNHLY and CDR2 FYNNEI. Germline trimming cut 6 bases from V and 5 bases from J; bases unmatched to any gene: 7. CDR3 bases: TGTGCCAGCAGGGCGGGACAGGGAATTACCGGGGAGCTGTTTTTT. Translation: CASRAGQGITGELFF.

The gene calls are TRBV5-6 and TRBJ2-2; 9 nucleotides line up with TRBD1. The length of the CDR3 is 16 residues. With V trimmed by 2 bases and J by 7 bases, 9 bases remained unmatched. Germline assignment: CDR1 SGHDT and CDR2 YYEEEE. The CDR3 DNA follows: TGTGCCAGCAGCTTTACCGGGACAGGGCGGAGCGGGGAGCTGTTTTTT. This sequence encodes CASSFTGTGRSGELFF.

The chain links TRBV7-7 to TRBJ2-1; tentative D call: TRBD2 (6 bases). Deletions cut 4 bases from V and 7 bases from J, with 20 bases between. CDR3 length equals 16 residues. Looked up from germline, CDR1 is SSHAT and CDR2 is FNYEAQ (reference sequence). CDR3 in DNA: TGTGCCAGCAGCTCCTCGTCACTAGCTCTGAGTAATGAGCAGTTCTTC. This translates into CASSSSSLALSNEQFF.

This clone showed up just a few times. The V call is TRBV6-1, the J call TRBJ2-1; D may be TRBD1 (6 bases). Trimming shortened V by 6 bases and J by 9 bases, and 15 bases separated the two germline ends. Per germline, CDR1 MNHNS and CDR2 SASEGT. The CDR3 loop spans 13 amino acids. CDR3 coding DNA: TGTGCCAGCAGGCGCCCAGGGGCTTTTGAGCAGTTCTTC. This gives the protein CASRRPGAFEQFF.

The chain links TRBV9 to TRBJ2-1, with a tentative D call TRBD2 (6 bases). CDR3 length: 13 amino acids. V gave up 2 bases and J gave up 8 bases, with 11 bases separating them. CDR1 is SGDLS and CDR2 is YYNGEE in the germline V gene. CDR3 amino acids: CASSVGGGDEQFF. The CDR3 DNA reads TGTGCCAGCAGCGTTGGGGGAGGAGATGAGCAGTTCTTC.